Listed below are T cell receptor beta chains from one sample, sequenced in a study of shared clonotypes between healthy human individuals. Sequenced by immunoSEQ multiplex PCR; TCRdb stores in-frame clones only, minus some. The sample consists of roughly 2 million clones, 85% to 95% of them appearing once. The sequenced sample was naive CD4+ T cells sorted from blood. These receptor sequences come from a man between 18 and 29 years old in good health. The CDR3 runs from the conserved cysteine through the conserved F or W. The order of the fields is J gene, clone size, D gene, V gene, CDR3 protein, CDR3 DNA. A D gene is named only where the DNA matches it firmly. Some rows mark clone size as missing; the rest say once, few, many or name a class of expanded clone.

TRBJ2-3,-,-,TRBV5-6,CASSFGEGTDTQYF,TGTGCCAGCAGCTTCGGGGAAGGAACAGATACGCAGTATTTT
TRBJ2-7,-,TRBD1,TRBV6-5,CASSPDRDGAYEQYF,TGTGCCAGCAGTCCAGACAGGGATGGGGCCTACGAGCAGTACTTC
TRBJ1-4,-,-,TRBV2,CASNRAINEKLFF,TGTGCCAGCAACAGGGCAATTAATGAAAAACTGTTTTTT
TRBJ1-4,-,-,TRBV5-1,CASSLWTDEKLFF,TGCGCCAGCAGTTTGTGGACGGACGAAAAACTGTTTTTT
TRBJ2-7,many,TRBD1,TRBV7-9,CASSYTTGVYEQYF,TGTGCCAGCAGCTACACGACAGGGGTCTACGAGCAGTACTTC
TRBJ2-2,-,-,TRBV27,CASSYVAVNTGELFF,TGTGCCAGCTCTTACGTAGCGGTGAACACCGGGGAGCTGTTTTTT
TRBJ1-6,-,-,TRBV14,CASSQVAGINSPLHF,TGTGCCAGCAGCCAAGTTGCAGGGATTAATTCACCCCTCCACTTT
TRBJ2-7,-,-,TRBV10-3,CAISDFYEQYF,TGTGCCATCAGTGATTTTTACGAGCAGTACTTC
TRBJ1-1,-,-,TRBV5-1,CASSLGGVGAEAFF,TGCGCCAGCAGCCTGGGAGGGGTGGGAGCTGAAGCTTTCTTT
TRBJ1-1,-,-,TRBV19,CASSMWGENTEAFF,TGTGCCAGTAGTATGTGGGGGGAAAACACTGAAGCTTTCTTT
TRBJ1-5,-,-,TRBV28,CASSLFPSRDTNQPQHF,TGTGCCAGCAGTTTATTTCCCAGCAGGGATACCAATCAGCCCCAGCATTTT
TRBJ2-5,-,-,TRBV5-1,CASSTGTKQETQYF,TGCGCCAGCAGCACGGGGACCAAACAAGAGACCCAGTACTTC
TRBJ1-2,-,-,TRBV6-6,CASSYFSQALYGYTF,TGTGCCAGCAGTTACTTCTCCCAGGCTCTCTATGGCTACACCTTC
TRBJ2-7,-,-,TRBV2,CASSALAGTGEQYF,TGTGCCAGCAGTGCGTTGGCAGGGACGGGCGAGCAGTACTTC